This entry lists 28 T cell receptor beta chains sequenced from one sample in a study of T-cell reconstitution after alpha-beta-depleted transplantation in children. The TCRbeta library incorporated unique molecular identifiers. From the PCR reads, TCRdb called clonotypes with MiXCR, one entry per CDR3 protein. Of about 980,000 distinct CDR3 sequences in the sample, about 26% are singletons; the top ten hold over 25%. Sequenced material: PBMCs, mostly from graft donor cells, taken 360 days after TCRalphabeta/CD19-depleted stem cell transplant. All receptors come from a boy in the first two years of life who had a stem cell transplant for SCID, so the T cells may come from the graft donor.

In this sample, this clonotype turned up a few times. This rearrangement joins TRBV7-6 to TRBJ1-4; 9 bases agree with TRBD1. The V gene's germline CDR1 is SGHVS and CDR2 FNYEAQ. J was trimmed by 6 bases and V by 8 bases; bases with no gene match: 1. There are 12 residues in the CDR3. DNA of the CDR3: TGTGCCAGCGGGACAGGGCATGAAAAACTGTTTTTT. This gives the protein CASGTGHEKLFF.

The CDR3 loop is CACAGQGDEQFF. DNA of the CDR3: TGTGCCTGCGCAGGACAGGGCGATGAGCAGTTCTTC. V usage is TRBV30 and J usage is TRBJ2-1, with 8 bases fitting TRBD1. J lost 8 bases, V lost 6 bases, and 6 bases had no gene match. The CDR3 contains 12 residues. In germline, CDR1 is GTSNPN, CDR2 SVGIG (reference sequence). The entire variable domain, with the rest obtained from reference TRBV30 and TRBJ2-1, is as follows: SQTIHQWPATLVQPVGSPLSLECTVEGTSNPNLYWYRQAAGRGLQLLFYSVGIGQISSEVPQNLSASRPQDRQFILSSKKLLLSDSGFYLCACAGQGDEQFFGPGTRLTVL.

The table lists this clonotype with a few counts. The CDR3 sequence is CASSLVPEKNTEAFF. In DNA form, the CDR3 reads TGCGCCAGCAGCTTGGTTCCAGAGAAGAACACTGAAGCTTTCTTT. The J gene is TRBJ1-1, the V gene TRBV5-1; D remains ambiguous. V gave up 0 bases and J gave up 1 base, with 10 bases separating them. This CDR3 has 15 amino acids. In germline, CDR1 is SGHRS, CDR2 YFSETQ.

This sequence joins TRBV20-1 and TRBJ2-7, with D unclear. CDR3 length: 12 residues. V was pared by 1 base and J by 2 bases, with 6 bases between. Germline V gene sequence: CDR1 DFQATT, CDR2 SNEGSKA (reference sequence). CDR3 nucleotides: TGCAGTGCTAGAGTCGGAACCTACGAGCAGTACTTC. Protein sequence: CSARVGTYEQYF.

This clonotype was counted only a few times. The V and J genes are TRBV6-1 and TRBJ1-1; D may be TRBD1 (5 bases). The CDR3 spans 13 residues. CDR1 is MNHNS, CDR2 SASEGT, per germline. Trimming shortened V by 4 bases and J by 6 bases, and 12 bases separated the two germline ends. As DNA, the CDR3 is TGTGCCAGCAGTGCCAGCTGGGGCGCTGAAGCTTTCTTT. This encodes CASSASWGAEAFF.

This clonotype was seen only a few times. The chain employs TRBV20-1 and TRBJ1-4, with 7 bases lining up with TRBD1. Germline trimming cut 3 bases from V and 3 bases from J; bases unmatched to any gene: 4. Germline CDR1 DFQATT, CDR2 SNEGSKA (reference sequence). The CDR3 has 14 amino acids. The CDR3 region has the DNA TGCAGTGCTAGGCAGGGGGGGGCTAATGAAAAACTGTTTTTT. Encoded protein: CSARQGGANEKLFF.

This clonotype came up a few times. The chain couples TRBV5-1 to TRBJ2-2; D possibly corresponds to TRBD1 (6 bases). This CDR3 comprises 15 residues. CDR1 SGHRS and CDR2 YFSETQ come from the germline V gene. The V gene lost 9 bases and the J gene lost 6 bases, with 21 bases spanning the gap. The CDR3, as DNA: TGCGCCACCCACCCGACAGGAGTGATCGCCGGGGAGCTGTTTTTT. Protein sequence: CATHPTGVIAGELFF.

As DNA, the CDR3 is TGTGCCAGCAGTCGGTCGGGTGGCAATTCACCCCTCCACTTT. It specifies CASSRSGGNSPLHF. J is TRBJ1-6 and V is TRBV12-3 or TRBV12-4; no clear D gene. Trimming stripped 5 bases from V and 7 bases from J, with 12 bases between. The CDR3 is 14 amino acids.

This clonotype was found many times. DNA for the CDR3: TGTGCCACCAGCAGTAGGGACAGGAACACCGGGGAGCTGTTTTTT. Translation: CATSSRDRNTGELFF. The genes are TRBV15 and TRBJ2-2; 7 bases fit TRBD1. This CDR3 has 15 amino acids. CDR1 and CDR2 (germline): LNHNV, YYDKDF (reference sequence). V shed 3 bases, J shed 1 base, and the junction held 2 bases outside the gene matches.

This clonotype was found a few times. This sequence joins TRBV27 and TRBJ1-1; D is ambiguous. The CDR3 sequence is 14 residues long. CDR1 MNHEY and CDR2 SMNVEV come from the germline V gene (reference sequence). V was pared by 6 bases and J by 11 bases, with 22 bases between. In DNA form, the CDR3 reads TGTGCCAGCAGACCGTCCCGGGTCGTTACTTTGGCTTTCTTT. Translation: CASRPSRVVTLAFF.

This sequence joins TRBV20-1 and TRBJ1-2, with D possibly TRBD1 on 6 matching bases. There are 11 residues in the CDR3. V lost 5 bases and J lost 8, with 12 bases in between. In germline, CDR1 is DFQATT, CDR2 SNEGSKA (reference sequence). CDR3 DNA: TGCAGTGCTGGGGGGCTAAAGGGCTACACCTTC. Translating it yields CSAGGLKGYTF.

The V call is TRBV7-2, the J call TRBJ1-1, with D hard to call. This CDR3 region has 15 residues. Trimming took off 1 base at V and 1 base at J, with 10 bases between the two ends. Germline-derived CDR1 and CDR2 are SGHTA and FQGNSA. In DNA, the CDR3 is TGTGCCAGCAGCTTAGGGGAGAGGAGGAACACTGAAGCTTTCTTT. Its protein product is CASSLGERRNTEAFF.

The chain recombines TRBV7-9 with TRBJ1-1; D is perhaps TRBD1 (5 bases). CDR3 size: 15 residues. Trimming stripped 3 bases from V and 6 bases from J, with 17 bases between. CDR1 is SEHNR, CDR2 FQNEAQ, per germline (reference sequence). The CDR3 DNA reads as TGTGCCAGCAGCTTGGGGGAAGGAGGGGACGCTGAAGCTTTCTTT. Amino acid sequence: CASSLGEGGDAEAFF.

This clonotype occurred once. The chain carries TRBV5-1 and TRBJ2-1; D might be TRBD1 or TRBD2, each matching 6 bases. The CDR3 length is 15 residues. CDR1 SGHRS and CDR2 YFSETQ come from the germline V gene. Trimming shortened V by 6 bases and J by 7 bases, and 20 bases separated the two germline ends. The CDR3 region is CASNIRGIAANEQFF. The CDR3 nucleotides are TGCGCCAGCAACATTAGGGGGATAGCGGCGAATGAGCAGTTCTTC.

The V and J genes are TRBV15 and TRBJ2-7, with a tentative D call TRBD2 (6 bases). This CDR3 has 14 amino acids. V was pared by 5 bases and J by 7 bases, with 18 bases between. The germline V gene encodes CDR1 LNHNV and CDR2 YYDKDF (reference sequence). Here the CDR3 reads CATSLGPMEGEQYF. The CDR3 coding sequence is TGTGCCACCAGCTTGGGCCCGATGGAGGGGGAGCAGTACTTC.

The genes are TRBV20-1 and TRBJ2-3; no reliable D call. Germline CDR1 is DFQATT and CDR2 is SNEGSKA (reference sequence). With 5 bases removed from V and 2 bases from J, the gap between germline ends came to 17 bases. The CDR3 has 15 amino acids. The CDR3 reads CSARTDRLPTDTQYF. The CDR3 region has the DNA TGCAGTGCTCGCACGGACCGCTTACCCACAGATACGCAGTATTTT.

This clonotype appeared once. The gene calls are TRBV4-1 and TRBJ2-7, with D hard to call. Trimming removed 3 bases from V and 3 bases from J, with 9 bases in between. This CDR3 has 13 amino acids. The germline gives CDR1 MGHRA, CDR2 YSYEKL. The CDR3 DNA follows: TGCGCCAGCAGCCAGGGAACCCTCTACGAGCAGTACTTC. This gives the protein CASSQGTLYEQYF.

The chain has TRBV20-1 and TRBJ2-7; 14 positions agree with TRBD2. Germline CDR1 reads DFQATT; CDR2 reads SNEGSKA (reference sequence). The CDR3 is made up of 14 amino acids. In nucleotides, the CDR3 is TGCAGCGGGACTAGCGGGGGCCTCTCCTACGAGCAGTACTTC. It is translated as CSGTSGGLSYEQYF.

This clonotype has just a few counts. The genes are TRBV5-1 and TRBJ2-1, with 13 bases aligning to TRBD2. Germline CDR1 SGHRS, CDR2 YFSETQ. The V segment lost 4 bases and the J segment 5 bases; nucleotides outside the gene matches: 12. The CDR3 is made up of 18 amino acids. For the CDR3, the DNA is TGCGCCAGCAGCACAAGACTAGCGGGGGGACATCGGAACAATGAGCAGTTCTTC. Amino acid sequence: CASSTRLAGGHRNNEQFF.

The rearrangement uses TRBV13 and TRBJ2-2, with TRBD2 identical over 9 bases. Germline V lookup: CDR1 PRHDT, CDR2 FYEKMQ (reference sequence). V gave up 3 bases and J gave up 1 base; unmatched junction bases: 6. The CDR3 loop spans 17 amino acids. The CDR3 nucleotides read TGTGCCAGCAGCTTCCAGCGGGGGGCCCTGAACACCGGGGAGCTGTTTTTT. This encodes CASSFQRGALNTGELFF.

This clonotype appeared a few times. V usage is TRBV12-3 or TRBV12-4 and J usage is TRBJ2-3, with 7 positions matching TRBD2. This CDR3 is built from 14 residues. V was clipped by 1 base and J by 7 bases; unmatched bases: 5. CDR3 residues: CASSLGLAVHTQYF. As DNA, the CDR3 is TGTGCCAGCAGTTTAGGGCTAGCGGTCCATACGCAGTATTTT.

The rearrangement uses TRBV12-3 or TRBV12-4 and TRBJ2-1; D unresolved. This CDR3 has 12 residues. The germline V and J ends were trimmed by 6 bases and 8 bases, with 11 bases remaining between them. The CDR3 loop reads CASSLDIDEQFF. DNA of the CDR3: TGTGCCAGCAGCCTCGACATCGATGAGCAGTTCTTC.

This chain connects TRBV7-9 to TRBJ2-1; D perhaps matches TRBD2 (7 bases). The germline CDR1 and CDR2 sequences are SEHNR and FQNEAQ (reference sequence). V shed 2 bases and J shed 4 bases, with 15 bases lying between them. There are 16 residues in the CDR3. CDR3 nucleotides: TGTGCCAGCAGCTTAAAAGGGGGGGCGACATACAATGAGCAGTTCTTC. The encoded protein is CASSLKGGATYNEQFF.

This clonotype was detected only a few times. The V and J genes are TRBV16 and TRBJ1-4; TRBD1 matches at 7 bases. Germline V gene sequence: CDR1 KGHSY, CDR2 FQNENV. This CDR3 spans 14 amino acids. V shed 5 bases and J 5 bases; nucleotides not matched to a gene: 5. CDR3 bases: TGTGCCAGCAGCTTCGACAGGGCCAATGAAAAACTGTTTTTT. This translates into CASSFDRANEKLFF.

This clonotype was detected a few times. CDR3 sequence: CASSQDQAGTTDTQYF. Here the CDR3 DNA reads TGCGCCAGCAGCCAAGATCAGGCAGGGACCACAGATACGCAGTATTTT. The genes are TRBV4-1 and TRBJ2-3; D is tentatively TRBD1 or TRBD2 (5 bases each). V lost 0 bases to trimming and J lost 2 bases, with 12 bases between them. CDR1 and CDR2 (germline): MGHRA, YSYEKL. The CDR3 sequence is 16 residues long.

This clonotype was recorded a few times. The chain uses TRBV7-9 and TRBJ2-3, with 7 nucleotides matching TRBD1. Germline loops: CDR1 SEHNR, CDR2 FQNEAQ (reference sequence). The CDR3 spans 13 residues. Losses at the gene ends were 8 bases for V and 4 bases for J; bases not matched to a gene: 6. CDR3 region: CASATGWADTQYF. The CDR3, as DNA: TGTGCCAGCGCGACAGGGTGGGCAGATACGCAGTATTTT.

The sample holds a few counts of this clonotype. The chain is built from TRBV9 and TRBJ2-5, with 11 bases fitting TRBD2. After removal of 2 bases from V and 1 base from J, the junction contained 4 bases not matched to a gene. CDR3 length: 16 residues. The V gene's germline CDR1 is SGDLS and CDR2 YYNGEE. The CDR3 reads CASSVGGLAAQETQYF. The CDR3 bases are TGTGCCAGCAGCGTGGGGGGACTAGCGGCCCAAGAGACCCAGTACTTC.

Only a few counts were recorded for this clonotype. J is TRBJ1-1 and V is TRBV27; 9 bases are a match to TRBD1. This CDR3 spans 16 amino acids. The trim removed 6 bases at V and 1 base at J, leaving 9 bases unmatched. Looked up from germline, CDR1 is MNHEY and CDR2 is SMNVEV (reference sequence). The CDR3: CASRSYRGRSNTEAFF. The CDR3 DNA follows: TGTGCCAGCAGATCCTACAGGGGGCGGTCGAACACTGAAGCTTTCTTT.